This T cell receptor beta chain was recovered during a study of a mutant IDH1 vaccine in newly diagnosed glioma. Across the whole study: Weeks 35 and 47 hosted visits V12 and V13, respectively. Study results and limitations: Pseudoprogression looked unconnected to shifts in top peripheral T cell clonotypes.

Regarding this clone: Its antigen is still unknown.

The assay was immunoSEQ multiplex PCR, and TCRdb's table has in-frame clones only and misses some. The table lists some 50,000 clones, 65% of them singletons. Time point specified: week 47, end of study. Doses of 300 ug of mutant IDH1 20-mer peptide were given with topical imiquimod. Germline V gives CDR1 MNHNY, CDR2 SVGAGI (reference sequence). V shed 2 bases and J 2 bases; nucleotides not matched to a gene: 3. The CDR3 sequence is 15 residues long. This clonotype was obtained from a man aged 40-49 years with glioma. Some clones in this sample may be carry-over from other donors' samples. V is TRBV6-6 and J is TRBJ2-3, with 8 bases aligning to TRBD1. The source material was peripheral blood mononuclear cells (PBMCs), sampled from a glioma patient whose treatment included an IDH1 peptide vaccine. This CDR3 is CASSYGQGPTDTQYF. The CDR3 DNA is TGTGCCAGCAGTTACGGACAGGGCCCCACAGATACGCAGTATTTT.